This T cell receptor (beta chain) comes out of a study of blood T cell repertoires in COVID-19. The overall study: Material from acute and convalescent COVID-19 was sourced from the United States, Italy and Spain. T cells, B-cell-depleted T cells, or PBMCs supplied cDNA or gDNA.

Seattle's cohort entered during active infection and was followed longitudinally. CDR3 length equals 16 residues. Trimming shortened V by 1 base and J by 10 bases, and 18 bases separated the two germline ends. Germline lookup yields CDR1 SGDLS and CDR2 YYNGEE. Per the original data handling: Estimated nucleated cell counts came from reference gene primer amplification. TCRdb keeps only in-frame clones here, not all; method: immunoSEQ multiplex PCR. V, J and clone size reflect that table, while D and trimming were determined from the DNA. There are over 130,000 clones in the sample; around 83% occur only once, and less than 9% lies in the top ten.

Sequenced sample: peripheral blood. The receptor was derived from a man younger than 45 with COVID-19, enrolled during active disease. V usage is TRBV9 and J usage is TRBJ1-6; D might be TRBD1 (6 bases). CDR3: CASSVTDTTGTSPLHF. The CDR3 nucleotides are TGTGCCAGCAGCGTAACCGACACCACAGGGACCTCACCCCTCCACTTT.